This paragraph covers one T cell receptor beta chain sequence. TRB rearrangements spanning V, D and J were amplified using mixed TRB-A/B primers. One entry per CDR3 protein results from TCRdb running MiXCR on the multiplex PCR reads. The sample has 6,500 to 9,500 distinct CDR3 sequences, roughly 25% seen once. Peripheral blood genomic DNA, not sorted cells or RNA, was the template. The sample comes from a study of T cell repertoires in aging, cancer and after chemotherapy. The germline V and J ends were trimmed by 5 bases and 0 bases, with 11 bases remaining between them. CDR1 and CDR2 from the germline V gene are SEHNR and FQNEAQ (reference sequence). CDR3 length: 14 residues.

The TCR comes from a human donor with a blood cancer. The specimen was blood. The rearrangement links TRBV7-9 to TRBJ2-7; the D gene is possibly TRBD2 (5 bases). CDR3 protein: CASSPSGGSYEQYF. CDR3 sequence (DNA): TGTGCCAGCAGCCCCTCCGGAGGCTCCTACGAGCAGTACTTC.